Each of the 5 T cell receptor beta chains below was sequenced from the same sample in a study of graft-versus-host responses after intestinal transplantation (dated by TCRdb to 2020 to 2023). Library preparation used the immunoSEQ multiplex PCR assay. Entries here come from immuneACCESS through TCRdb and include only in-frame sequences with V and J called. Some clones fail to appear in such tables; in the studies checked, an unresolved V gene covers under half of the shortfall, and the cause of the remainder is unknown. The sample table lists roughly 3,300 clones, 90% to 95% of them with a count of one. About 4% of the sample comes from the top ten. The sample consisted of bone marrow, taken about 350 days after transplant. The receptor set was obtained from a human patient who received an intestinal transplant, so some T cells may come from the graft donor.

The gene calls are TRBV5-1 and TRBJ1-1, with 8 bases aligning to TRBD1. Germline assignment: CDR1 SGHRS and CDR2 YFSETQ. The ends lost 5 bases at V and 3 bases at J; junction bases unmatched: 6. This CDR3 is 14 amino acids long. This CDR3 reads CASRLGQGDTEAFF. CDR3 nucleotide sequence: TGCGCCAGCAGGTTAGGACAGGGAGACACTGAAGCTTTCTTT.

The CDR3 protein is CASSQDWTGPSSYEQYF. The CDR3, as DNA: TGTGCCAGCAGCCAAGATTGGACGGGACCCTCCTCCTACGAGCAGTACTTC. This rearrangement joins TRBV14 to TRBJ2-7, with D perhaps being TRBD1 or TRBD2 (5 bases each). CDR1 and CDR2 (germline): SGHDN, FVKESK. V shed 0 bases and J shed 0 bases, with 15 bases lying between them. The CDR3 length is 17 residues.

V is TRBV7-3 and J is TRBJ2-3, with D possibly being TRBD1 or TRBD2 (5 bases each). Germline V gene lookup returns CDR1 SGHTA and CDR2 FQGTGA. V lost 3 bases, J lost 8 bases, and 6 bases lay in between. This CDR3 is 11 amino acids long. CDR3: CASSLGPTQYF. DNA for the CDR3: TGTGCCAGCAGCTTGGGACCTACGCAGTATTTT.

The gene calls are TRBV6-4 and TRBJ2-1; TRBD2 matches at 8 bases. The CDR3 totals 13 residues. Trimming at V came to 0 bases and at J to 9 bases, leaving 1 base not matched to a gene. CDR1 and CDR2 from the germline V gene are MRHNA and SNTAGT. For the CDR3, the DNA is TGTGCCAGCAGTGACTCCCTAGCGGGTGAGCAGTTCTTC. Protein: CASSDSLAGEQFF.

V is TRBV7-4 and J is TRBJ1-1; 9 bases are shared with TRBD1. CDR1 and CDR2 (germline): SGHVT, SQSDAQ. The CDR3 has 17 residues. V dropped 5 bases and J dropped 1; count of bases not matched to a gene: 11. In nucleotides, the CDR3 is TGTGCCAGCAGCCCCCCCCCGGGACAGGGAAGGAACACTGAAGCTTTCTTT. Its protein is CASSPPPGQGRNTEAFF.